The 30 T cell receptor beta chains below all came from one sample that was sequenced in a study of blood T cell repertoires in COVID-19. The protocol was immunoSEQ multiplex PCR, while the TCRdb copy is restricted to in-frame clones and leaves out a portion. The repertoire includes about 100,000 clones, about 90% of them detected once, and approximately 7% sits in the top ten. Material for sequencing was peripheral blood. The receptors were gathered from a man under 40 in a cohort sampled during active COVID-19.

This chain connects TRBV4-1 to TRBJ2-7, with TRBD1 matching over 10 bases. Germline loops: CDR1 MGHRA, CDR2 YSYEKL. The CDR3 extends over 17 amino acids. The V and J ends lost 1 base and 3 bases, in that order; junction bases with no gene match: 9. CDR3: CASSQARTGTGDYEQYF. The DNA for the CDR3 is TGCGCCAGCAGCCAAGCGAGGACCGGGACAGGGGACTACGAGCAGTACTTC.

V is TRBV7-3 and J is TRBJ2-3; 16 nucleotides agree with TRBD2. Germline lookup yields CDR1 SGHTA and CDR2 FQGTGA. The CDR3 extends over 18 amino acids. V was clipped by 5 bases and J by 6 bases; unmatched bases: 11. The DNA for the CDR3 is TGTGCCAGCAGCCCCGGGACTAGCGGGGGGGGTTATTTTGATACGCAGTATTTT. Its translation: CASSPGTSGGGYFDTQYF.

The CDR3: CASSSGGQETQYF. For the CDR3, the DNA is TGTGCCAGTAGTAGTGGCGGGCAAGAGACCCAGTACTTC. The gene calls are TRBV19 and TRBJ2-5; maybe TRBD2 (5 bases). The CDR3 runs to 13 residues. V was trimmed by 4 bases and J by 2 bases, leaving 8 bases between them. CDR1 LNHDA and CDR2 SQIVND come from the germline V gene (reference sequence).

V usage is TRBV25-1 and J usage is TRBJ1-5, with 11 bases aligning to TRBD1. Germline V gene sequence: CDR1 MGHDK, CDR2 SYGVNS. The J segment lost 3 bases and the V segment lost 7 bases, leaving 2 bases of the junction unmatched. The CDR3 has 14 amino acids. The CDR3 is CASKGQGDNQPQHF. DNA for the CDR3: TGTGCCAGCAAGGGACAGGGGGACAATCAGCCCCAGCATTTT.

The chain recombines TRBV3-1 (or the pseudogene TRBV3-2) with TRBJ2-1; 8 bases are a match to TRBD2. The V segment lost 0 bases and the J segment 1 base; nucleotides outside the gene matches: 5. Germline V lookup: CDR1 LGHDT, CDR2 YNNKEL (reference sequence). CDR3 length equals 17 residues. The CDR3 sequence is CASSQDMSGGSYNEQFF. The CDR3 DNA reads TGTGCCAGCAGCCAAGATATGAGCGGGGGATCCTACAATGAGCAGTTCTTC.

The CDR3 DNA follows: TGTGCCAGCAGCTTAGATCTAGCAGGGAGGAACGAGCAGTACTTC. This translates into CASSLDLAGRNEQYF. The chain is built from TRBV11-2 and TRBJ2-7; D possibly corresponds to TRBD2 (6 bases). V was clipped by 0 bases and J by 5 bases, with 14 bases between them. CDR3 length: 15 amino acids. The V gene's germline CDR1 is SGHAT and CDR2 FQNNGV. The full variable domain, completed using reference TRBV11-2 and TRBJ2-7, is EAGVAQSPRYKIIEKRQSVAFWCNPISGHATLYWYQQILGQGPKLLIQFQNNGVVDDSQLPKDRFSAERLKGVDSTLKIQPAKLEDSAVYLCASSLDLAGRNEQYFGPGTRLTVT.

This chain connects TRBV11-1 to TRBJ2-3; the D gene is possibly TRBD2 (5 bases). Trimming removed 5 bases at V and 0 bases at J, with 15 bases between. Germline V gene sequence: CDR1 SGHAT, CDR2 FQDESV (reference sequence). CDR3 length equals 16 residues. CDR3 nucleotide sequence: TGTGCCAGCAGCCCCCCGGACTTTACTAGCACAGATACGCAGTATTTT. It is translated as CASSPPDFTSTDTQYF.

The chain employs TRBV7-9 and TRBJ2-7, with 13 bases matching TRBD2. This CDR3 is built from 14 residues. CDR1 is SEHNR and CDR2 is FQNEAQ in the germline V gene (reference sequence). The J segment lost 9 bases and the V segment lost 2 bases, leaving 4 bases of the junction unmatched. CDR3 in DNA: TGTGCCAGCAGCTTAAGGACTAGCGGGGGCTCGCAGTACTTC. Its protein is CASSLRTSGGSQYF.

The chain carries TRBV5-4 and TRBJ2-5, with 11 bases identical to TRBD1. Germline lookup yields CDR1 SGHNT and CDR2 YYREEE (reference sequence). Trimming removed 0 bases from V and 10 bases from J; junction bases left unmatched: 14. The CDR3 covers 17 residues. This CDR3 is CASSLAGGTGGLGVQYF. The CDR3, as DNA: TGTGCCAGCAGCTTGGCAGGTGGGACAGGGGGACTCGGGGTCCAGTACTTC.

The V call is TRBV11-2, the J call TRBJ1-1; D not certain. The CDR3 consists of 13 residues. Germline CDR1 SGHAT, CDR2 FQNNGV. Trimming took 3 bases from V and 4 from J, leaving 9 bases between them. The CDR3 DNA is TGTGCCAGCAGCTTTGTTCTCCGCACTGAAGCTTTCTTT. Translation gives CASSFVLRTEAFF.

This chain links TRBV25-1 with TRBJ2-2; D call uncertain. V lost 4 bases to trimming and J lost 4 bases, with 7 bases between them. Germline CDR1 and CDR2: MGHDK and SYGVNS. The CDR3 runs 13 residues. As DNA, the CDR3 is TGTGCCAGCAGTGGACGGGTCACCGGGGAGCTGTTTTTT. It translates to CASSGRVTGELFF.

The genes are TRBV7-3 and TRBJ2-2; 7 bases align to TRBD1. CDR1 is SGHTA and CDR2 is FQGTGA in the germline V gene. This CDR3 has 19 amino acids. The J segment lost 1 base and the V segment lost 4 bases, leaving 15 bases of the junction unmatched. The CDR3 spells CASSSFEAGTAENTGELFF. CDR3 DNA: TGTGCCAGCAGCTCCTTCGAAGCAGGGACAGCCGAGAACACCGGGGAGCTGTTTTTT.

CDR3 amino acids: CASSEAFRGGRAQPQHF. Written as DNA, the CDR3 is TGTGCCAGCAGTGAAGCGTTCCGGGGGGGGAGGGCTCAGCCCCAGCATTTT. The chain employs TRBV6-1 and TRBJ1-5, with D possibly TRBD1 on 5 matching bases. V was trimmed by 0 bases and J by 6 bases, leaving 18 bases between them. The CDR3 extends over 17 amino acids. Germline V gene sequence: CDR1 MNHNS, CDR2 SASEGT.

This clone has only a few counts. The V and J genes are TRBV6-5 and TRBJ1-2, with D uncertain. Trimming took 9 bases from V and 6 from J, leaving 17 bases between them. From germline, CDR1 is MNHEY and CDR2 SVGAGI. This CDR3 is built from 13 residues. CDR3 amino acids: CASVPGRRNGYTF. As DNA, the CDR3 is TGTGCCAGTGTCCCGGGGAGGCGGAATGGCTACACCTTC.

The chain couples TRBV6-5 to TRBJ1-2; maybe TRBD1 (6 bases). The germline V gene has CDR1 MNHEY and CDR2 SVGAGI. The CDR3 covers 15 residues. The V and J ends lost 0 bases and 5 bases respectively, with 13 bases between them. CDR3 in DNA: TGTGCCAGCAGTTACTCGATGAACAGGGAATATGGCTACACCTTC. Amino acid sequence: CASSYSMNREYGYTF.

This chain joins TRBV30 and TRBJ1-5; 8 positions agree with TRBD1. V gave up 5 bases and J gave up 7 bases; unmatched junction bases: 10. Germline assignment: CDR1 GTSNPN and CDR2 SVGIG (reference sequence). This CDR3 has 14 amino acids. CDR3 amino acids: CAWSPGQGRQPQHF. The CDR3 DNA sequence: TGTGCCTGGTCTCCCGGACAGGGAAGACAGCCCCAGCATTTT.

This clone was counted between two and nine times. This chain uses TRBV2 with TRBJ2-7; the match to TRBD2 covers 8 bases. Germline CDR1 and CDR2: SNHLY and FYNNEI. The CDR3 loop spans 13 amino acids. The junction had 7 bases not matched to a gene; V was cut back by 7 bases and J by 5 bases. This chain's CDR3 is CASNGGAGDEQYF. The CDR3 coding sequence is TGTGCCAGCAACGGGGGGGCCGGGGACGAGCAGTACTTC.

CDR3 in DNA: TGTGCCAGCTCACCGCAGGGACAGGGATCCTACGAGCAGTACTTC. It translates to CASSPQGQGSYEQYF. The genes are TRBV18 and TRBJ2-7, with TRBD1 identical over 9 bases. This CDR3 contains 15 residues. Germline V gives CDR1 KGHSH, CDR2 LQKENI. The V gene end was trimmed by 3 bases and the J gene end by 1 base; junction bases not matched to a gene: 4. Filled out from reference TRBV18 and TRBJ2-7, the complete variable domain reads NAGVMQNPRHLVRRRGQEARLRCSPMKGHSHVYWYRQLPEEGLKFMVYLQKENIIDESGMPKERFSAEFPKEGPSILRIQQVVRGDSAAYFCASSPQGQGSYEQYFGPGTRLTVT.

The J gene is TRBJ1-6, the V gene TRBV30; possibly TRBD1 for D (6 bases). Germline V lookup: CDR1 GTSNPN, CDR2 SVGIG (reference sequence). CDR3 size: 15 residues. V was shortened by 1 base and J by 5 bases, with 12 bases between the two germline ends. The CDR3 protein is CAWSALRTDNSPLHF. The CDR3 DNA sequence: TGTGCCTGGAGTGCCCTACGGACAGATAATTCACCCCTCCACTTT. Looking up the rest from reference TRBV30 and TRBJ1-6 gives the full variable domain: SQTIHQWPATLVQPVGSPLSLECTVEGTSNPNLYWYRQAAGRGLQLLFYSVGIGQISSEVPQNLSASRPQDRQFILSSKKLLLSDSGFYLCAWSALRTDNSPLHFGNGTRLTVT.

V and J are TRBV6-5 and TRBJ2-7; TRBD1 agrees at 9 bases. Germline trimming cut 5 bases from V and 4 bases from J; bases unmatched to any gene: 9. This CDR3 has 15 residues. The germline gives CDR1 MNHEY, CDR2 SVGAGI. CDR3: CASSPGQGTSYEQYF. CDR3 coding DNA: TGTGCCAGCAGTCCCGGACAGGGGACTTCATACGAGCAGTACTTC.

V usage is TRBV30 and J usage is TRBJ1-2; the match to TRBD1 covers 7 bases. This CDR3 is built from 14 residues. V lost 4 bases to trimming and J lost 0 bases; unmatched junction nucleotides: 5. In germline, CDR1 is GTSNPN, CDR2 SVGIG (reference sequence). For the CDR3, the DNA is TGTGCCTGGACCTTCAGGGGGACTAACTATGGCTACACCTTC. Translation gives CAWTFRGTNYGYTF.

CDR3 loop: CASRGAIYGYTF. CDR3 bases: TGTGCCAGCCGTGGGGCGATCTATGGCTACACCTTC. V and J are TRBV28 and TRBJ1-2; tentatively, D is TRBD1 (5 bases). The CDR3 runs 12 residues. Germline loops: CDR1 MDHEN, CDR2 SYDVKM. V lost 8 bases, J lost 4 bases, and 11 bases lay in between.

The chain links TRBV20-1 to TRBJ2-5; 12 nucleotides align to TRBD2. The CDR3 consists of 16 residues. With V trimmed by 3 bases and J by 4 bases, 9 bases remained unmatched. The germline gives CDR1 DFQATT, CDR2 SNEGSKA (reference sequence). The CDR3, as DNA: TGCAGTGCTAGTCTAGCGGGGGGGCCATTCCTAGAGACCCAGTACTTC. Amino acid sequence: CSASLAGGPFLETQYF.

V and J are TRBV4-2 and TRBJ2-3, with D hard to call. V dropped 4 bases and J dropped 0 bases, with 23 bases sitting between them. The CDR3 runs to 19 residues. Per the germline V gene, CDR1 is LGHNA and CDR2 is YNFKEQ. CDR3 sequence (DNA): TGTGCCAGCAGCCCCTCCATTTCCCCGGCGGATACTAGCACAGATACGCAGTATTTT. It encodes CASSPSISPADTSTDTQYF.

This chain uses TRBV5-1 with TRBJ2-1, with 9 bases fitting TRBD2. The trim removed 2 bases at V and 0 bases at J, leaving 9 bases unmatched. CDR1 and CDR2 from the germline V gene are SGHRS and YFSETQ. The CDR3 sequence is 18 residues long. The CDR3 sequence is CASSLRSGGPSSYNEQFF. The DNA of the CDR3 is TGCGCCAGCAGCTTAAGAAGCGGGGGGCCCAGCTCCTACAATGAGCAGTTCTTC.

J is TRBJ1-1 and V is TRBV30; a weak D match, TRBD1 (6 bases). V shed 3 bases and J shed 1 base, with 12 bases lying between them. This CDR3 region has 14 residues. From germline, CDR1 is GTSNPN and CDR2 SVGIG (reference sequence). CDR3 sequence reads: CAWSGQISNTEAFF. The DNA of the CDR3 is TGTGCCTGGAGCGGACAGATCTCGAACACTGAAGCTTTCTTT.

The chain joins TRBV24-1 to TRBJ2-7; D perhaps matches TRBD1 (5 bases). This CDR3 comprises 13 residues. Per the germline V gene, CDR1 is KGHDR and CDR2 is SFDVKD. V lost 2 bases, J lost 6 bases, and 10 bases lay in between. The CDR3 loop reads CATSDSIQGEQYF. The CDR3 nucleotides read TGTGCCACCAGTGATTCTATTCAGGGCGAGCAGTACTTC.

V usage is TRBV19 and J usage is TRBJ1-5; 9 nucleotides line up with TRBD1. Germline-derived CDR1 and CDR2 are LNHDA and SQIVND (reference sequence). V lost 9 bases to trimming and J lost 7 bases; unmatched junction nucleotides: 7. This CDR3 is built from 13 residues. CDR3 nucleotide sequence: TGTGCCAGCGGGACAGGGCCACAGCAGCCCCAGCATTTT. This encodes CASGTGPQQPQHF.

The table lists this clone with a few counts. V usage is TRBV2 and J usage is TRBJ1-2; D gene uncertain. Germline lookup yields CDR1 SNHLY and CDR2 FYNNEI. The length of the CDR3 is 15 residues. Trimming left V 6 bases short and J 2 bases short, with 16 bases between. The CDR3 here is CASSPREGLNYGYTF. The CDR3 DNA reads as TGTGCCAGCAGCCCTAGGGAGGGCCTAAACTATGGCTACACCTTC. The entire variable domain, with the rest obtained from reference TRBV2 and TRBJ1-2, is as follows: EPEVTQTPSHQVTQMGQEVILRCVPISNHLYFYWYRQILGQKVEFLVSFYNNEISEKSEIFDDQFSVERPDGSNFTLKIRSTKLEDSAMYFCASSPREGLNYGYTFGSGTRLTVV.

The chain recombines TRBV27 with TRBJ1-1, with a tentative D call TRBD1 (5 bases). This CDR3 is 14 amino acids long. V was shortened by 2 bases and J by 4 bases, with 11 bases between the two germline ends. Germline-derived CDR1 and CDR2 are MNHEY and SMNVEV (reference sequence). Here the CDR3 DNA reads TGTGCCAGCAGTTTACAGGGTCAGGGCACTGAAGCTTTCTTT. This sequence encodes CASSLQGQGTEAFF.